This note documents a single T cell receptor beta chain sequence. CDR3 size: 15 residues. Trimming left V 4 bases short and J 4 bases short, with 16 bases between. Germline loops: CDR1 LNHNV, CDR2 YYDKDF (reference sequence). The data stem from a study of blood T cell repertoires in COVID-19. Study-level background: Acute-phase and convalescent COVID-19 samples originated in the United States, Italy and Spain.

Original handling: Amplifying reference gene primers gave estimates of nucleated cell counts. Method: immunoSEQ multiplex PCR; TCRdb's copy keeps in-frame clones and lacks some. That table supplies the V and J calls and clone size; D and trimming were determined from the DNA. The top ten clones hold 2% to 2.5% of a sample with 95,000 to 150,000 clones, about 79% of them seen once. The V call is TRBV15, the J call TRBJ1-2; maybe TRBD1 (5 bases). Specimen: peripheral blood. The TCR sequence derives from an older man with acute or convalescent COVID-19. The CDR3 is CATSKMGEGSYGYTF. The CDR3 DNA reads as TGTGCCACCAGCAAGATGGGGGAGGGGTCCTATGGCTACACCTTC.